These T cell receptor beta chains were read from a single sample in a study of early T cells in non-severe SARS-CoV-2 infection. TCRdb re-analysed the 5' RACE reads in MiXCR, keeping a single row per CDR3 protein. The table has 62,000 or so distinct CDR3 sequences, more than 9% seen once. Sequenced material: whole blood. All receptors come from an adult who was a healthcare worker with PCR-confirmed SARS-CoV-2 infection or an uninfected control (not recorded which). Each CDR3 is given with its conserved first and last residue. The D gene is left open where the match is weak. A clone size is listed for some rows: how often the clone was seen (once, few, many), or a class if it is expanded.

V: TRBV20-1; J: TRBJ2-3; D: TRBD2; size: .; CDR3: CSASLASGGYVDTQYF; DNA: TGCAGTGCTAGTTTGGCTAGCGGGGGGTACGTAGATACGCAGTATTTT
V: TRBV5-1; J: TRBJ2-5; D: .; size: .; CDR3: CASSLESGTQYF; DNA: TGCGCCAGCAGCTTGGAATCCGGGACCCAGTACTTC
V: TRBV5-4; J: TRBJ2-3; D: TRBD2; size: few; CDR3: CASSLGGLADTQYF; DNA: TGTGCCAGCAGCTTGGGGGGACTAGCAGATACGCAGTATTTT
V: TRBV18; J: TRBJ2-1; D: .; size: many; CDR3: CASSPPRVSSYNEQFF; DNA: TGTGCCAGCTCACCACCGAGGGTCAGCTCCTACAATGAGCAGTTCTTC
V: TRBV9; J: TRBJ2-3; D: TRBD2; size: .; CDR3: CASSGTGTSGYITQYF; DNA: TGTGCCAGCAGCGGAACCGGGACTAGCGGTTACATAACGCAGTATTTT
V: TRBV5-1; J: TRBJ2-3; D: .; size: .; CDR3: CASSSGTDTQYF; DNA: TGCGCCAGCAGCTCCGGGACAGATACGCAGTATTTT
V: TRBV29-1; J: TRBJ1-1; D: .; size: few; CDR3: CSVVTGPNTEAFF; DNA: TGCAGCGTCGTCACTGGACCGAACACTGAAGCTTTCTTT
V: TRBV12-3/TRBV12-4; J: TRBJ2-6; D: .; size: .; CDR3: CASRLQGGGANVLTF; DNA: TGTGCCAGCAGGTTACAGGGCGGCGGGGCCAACGTCCTGACTTTC
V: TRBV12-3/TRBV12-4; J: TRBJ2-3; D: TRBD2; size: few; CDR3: CASKSGGALDTQYF; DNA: TGTGCCAGCAAAAGCGGGGGGGCGCTAGATACGCAGTATTTT
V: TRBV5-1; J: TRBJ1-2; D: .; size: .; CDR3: CASSLALNYGYTF; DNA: TGCGCCAGCAGCTTGGCCCTCAACTATGGCTACACCTTC
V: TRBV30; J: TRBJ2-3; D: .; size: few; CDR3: CAWSAGPFRGSTDTQYF; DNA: TGTGCCTGGAGCGCGGGACCATTTAGGGGCTCCACAGATACGCAGTATTTT
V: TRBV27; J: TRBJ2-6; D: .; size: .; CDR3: CASSSAGADGANVLTF; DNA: TGTGCCAGCAGTTCGGCAGGCGCGGACGGGGCCAACGTCCTGACTTTC
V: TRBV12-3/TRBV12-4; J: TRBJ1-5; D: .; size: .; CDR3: CASSLWAAVENNQPQHF; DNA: TGTGCCAGCAGTTTATGGGCAGCGGTAGAAAATAATCAGCCCCAGCATTTT
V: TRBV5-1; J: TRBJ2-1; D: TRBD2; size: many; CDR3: CASSSITSGGRDEQFF; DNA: TGCGCCAGCAGCTCGATAACTAGCGGGGGAAGGGATGAGCAGTTCTTC
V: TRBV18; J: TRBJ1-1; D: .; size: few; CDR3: CASSPGSSTSKAFF; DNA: TGTGCCAGCTCACCAGGGAGCTCAACGTCTAAGGCTTTCTTT
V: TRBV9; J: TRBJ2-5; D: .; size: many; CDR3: CASSVGDGGIETQYF; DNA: TGTGCCAGCAGCGTTGGGGACGGGGGCATAGAGACCCAGTACTTC
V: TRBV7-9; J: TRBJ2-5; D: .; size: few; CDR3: CASSLETQYF; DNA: TGTGCCAGCAGCTTGGAGACCCAGTACTTC
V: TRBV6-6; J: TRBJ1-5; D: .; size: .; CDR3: CASSYYGQSNQPQHF; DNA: TGTGCCAGCAGTTACTACGGACAGTCGAATCAGCCCCAGCATTTT
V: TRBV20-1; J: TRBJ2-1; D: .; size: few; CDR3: CSAEGGGQTNNEQFF; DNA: TGCAGTGCCGAGGGAGGGGGCCAAACGAACAATGAGCAGTTCTTC
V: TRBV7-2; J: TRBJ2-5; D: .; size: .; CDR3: CASSPVGGKTQYF; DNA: TGTGCCAGCAGCCCCGTGGGTGGGAAGACCCAGTACTTC
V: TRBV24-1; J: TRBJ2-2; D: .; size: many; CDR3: CATSVGGIGELFF; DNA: TGTGCCACCAGTGTTGGGGGGATCGGGGAGCTGTTTTTT
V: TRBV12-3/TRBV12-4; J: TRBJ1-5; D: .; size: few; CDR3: CASSLAFPSEPQHF; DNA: TGTGCCAGCAGTTTAGCGTTTCCGTCGGAGCCCCAGCATTTT
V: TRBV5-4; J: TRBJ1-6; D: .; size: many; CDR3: CASSSGGDSYNSPLHF; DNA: TGTGCCAGCAGCTCGGGGGGAGACTCCTATAATTCACCCCTCCACTTT
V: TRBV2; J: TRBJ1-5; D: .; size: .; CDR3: CASSESTGNQPQHF; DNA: TGTGCCAGCAGTGAATCGACGGGGAATCAGCCCCAGCATTTT
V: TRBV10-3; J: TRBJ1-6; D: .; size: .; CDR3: CAISESTGFGNSPLHF; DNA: TGTGCCATCAGTGAGTCTACGGGGTTTGGAAATTCACCCCTCCACTTT